The rows below give T cell receptor beta chains drawn from one sample of a study of early T cells in non-severe SARS-CoV-2 infection. TCRdb re-analysed the 5' RACE reads in MiXCR, keeping a single row per CDR3 protein. Of about 49,000 distinct CDR3 sequences in the sample, approximately 12% are singletons; the top ten hold 9.1%. Sequenced sample: whole blood. These receptor sequences come from an adult who was a healthcare worker with PCR-confirmed SARS-CoV-2 infection or an uninfected control (not recorded which). Each CDR3 is given with its conserved first and last residue. The order of the fields is clone size, V gene, D gene, J gene, CDR3 protein, CDR3 DNA. D genes are given only for firm matches. Only some rows state a clone size, as once, few, many or a class for expanded clones.

size: NA
V: TRBV5-1
D: NA
J: TRBJ1-2
CDR3: CASSLNTYYGYTF
DNA: TGCGCCAGCAGCTTGAACACCTACTATGGCTACACCTTC

size: NA
V: TRBV10-3
D: NA
J: TRBJ1-5
CDR3: CASRTENQPQHF
DNA: TGTGCCAGTAGGACGGAGAATCAGCCCCAGCATTTT

size: many
V: TRBV19
D: NA
J: TRBJ2-2
CDR3: CASSWRAGELFF
DNA: TGTGCCAGTAGTTGGCGGGCCGGGGAGCTGTTTTTT

size: NA
V: TRBV5-1
D: TRBD1
J: TRBJ2-1
CDR3: CASSSTGTANNEQFF
DNA: TGCGCCAGCAGCTCGACCGGGACAGCTAACAATGAGCAGTTCTTC

size: NA
V: TRBV12-3/TRBV12-4
D: TRBD2
J: TRBJ2-3
CDR3: CASSPTSGGAADTQYF
DNA: TGTGCCAGCAGCCCAACTAGCGGGGGGGCCGCAGATACGCAGTATTTT

size: many
V: TRBV30
D: NA
J: TRBJ2-7
CDR3: CAWFPAEGSAYEQYF
DNA: TGTGCCTGGTTTCCCGCGGAGGGGAGCGCCTACGAGCAGTACTTC

size: many
V: TRBV6-5
D: NA
J: TRBJ1-6
CDR3: CASSYSGRAGNSPLHF
DNA: TGTGCCAGCAGTTACAGTGGGCGCGCGGGGAATTCACCCCTCCACTTT

size: NA
V: TRBV7-2
D: TRBD2
J: TRBJ2-3
CDR3: CASSSIAGGPGDTQYF
DNA: TGTGCCAGCAGCTCGATAGCGGGAGGGCCAGGGGATACGCAGTATTTT

size: few
V: TRBV4-2
D: NA
J: TRBJ2-7
CDR3: CASSQDVGEQYF
DNA: TGTGCCAGCAGCCAAGATGTGGGCGAGCAGTACTTC

size: many
V: TRBV29-1
D: TRBD2
J: TRBJ2-3
CDR3: CSVGASGGSSYF
DNA: TGCAGCGTTGGGGCTAGCGGGGGTTCGTCGTATTTT

size: many
V: TRBV5-6
D: TRBD1
J: TRBJ2-5
CDR3: CASSLPSARGQETQYF
DNA: TGTGCCAGCAGCCTACCCTCGGCCAGGGGGCAAGAGACCCAGTACTTC

size: NA
V: TRBV6-2/TRBV6-3
D: NA
J: TRBJ1-1
CDR3: CASRPVSGVGTEAFF
DNA: TGTGCCAGCAGACCCGTCTCAGGGGTAGGCACTGAAGCTTTCTTT

size: NA
V: TRBV3-1
D: TRBD2
J: TRBJ2-7
CDR3: CASSLALAGGAYEQYF
DNA: TGTGCCAGCAGCCTCGCCCTAGCGGGAGGCGCCTACGAGCAGTACTTC

size: NA
V: TRBV7-8
D: TRBD2
J: TRBJ2-7
CDR3: CASSLPTSPDEQYF
DNA: TGTGCCAGCAGCTTACCGACTAGCCCCGACGAGCAGTACTTC

size: many
V: TRBV7-9
D: TRBD2
J: TRBJ2-3
CDR3: CASSPTSGMRTDTQYF
DNA: TGTGCCAGCAGCCCGACTAGCGGCATGCGCACAGATACGCAGTATTTT

size: NA
V: TRBV10-3
D: NA
J: TRBJ2-6
CDR3: CAISDIRGTEVSGANVLTF
DNA: TGTGCCATCAGTGACATCCGGGGGACAGAGGTTTCTGGGGCCAACGTCCTGACTTTC

size: NA
V: TRBV6-6
D: NA
J: TRBJ2-7
CDR3: CASSYNSYEQYF
DNA: TGTGCCAGCAGTTATAATTCCTACGAGCAGTACTTC

size: many
V: TRBV14
D: NA
J: TRBJ2-3
CDR3: CASSQRLSTDTQYF
DNA: TGTGCCAGCAGCCAACGGCTAAGCACAGATACGCAGTATTTT

size: NA
V: TRBV5-1
D: NA
J: TRBJ2-2
CDR3: CASRGGDYTGELFF
DNA: TGCGCCAGCAGAGGCGGGGACTACACCGGGGAGCTGTTTTTT

size: many
V: TRBV20-1
D: NA
J: TRBJ2-5
CDR3: CSASPTAGEKTQYF
DNA: TGCAGTGCTAGTCCCACGGCAGGGGAAAAGACCCAGTACTTC

size: NA
V: TRBV3-1
D: TRBD2
J: TRBJ2-1
CDR3: CASSQSGRASAYNEQFF
DNA: TGTGCCAGCAGCCAAAGCGGGAGGGCCTCGGCCTACAATGAGCAGTTCTTC

size: many
V: TRBV10-2
D: TRBD2
J: TRBJ2-1
CDR3: CASRGTSGGFSYNEQFF
DNA: TGCGCCAGCAGAGGCACTAGCGGGGGGTTTTCCTACAATGAGCAGTTCTTC

size: few
V: TRBV18
D: NA
J: TRBJ2-7
CDR3: CASSPGSYEQYF
DNA: TGTGCCAGCTCACCGGGATCCTACGAGCAGTACTTC

size: many
V: TRBV12-3/TRBV12-4
D: NA
J: TRBJ1-4
CDR3: CASKPHVGGVEKLFF
DNA: TGTGCCAGCAAACCTCACGTCGGGGGGGTTGAAAAACTGTTTTTT

size: few
V: TRBV7-3
D: TRBD1
J: TRBJ2-2
CDR3: CASSPYRDRAGELFF
DNA: TGTGCCAGCAGCCCATACCGAGACAGGGCCGGGGAGCTGTTTTTT

size: many
V: TRBV9
D: NA
J: TRBJ1-2
CDR3: CASSLTVQRGDGYTF
DNA: TGTGCCAGCAGCCTTACGGTGCAGAGGGGGGATGGCTACACCTTC